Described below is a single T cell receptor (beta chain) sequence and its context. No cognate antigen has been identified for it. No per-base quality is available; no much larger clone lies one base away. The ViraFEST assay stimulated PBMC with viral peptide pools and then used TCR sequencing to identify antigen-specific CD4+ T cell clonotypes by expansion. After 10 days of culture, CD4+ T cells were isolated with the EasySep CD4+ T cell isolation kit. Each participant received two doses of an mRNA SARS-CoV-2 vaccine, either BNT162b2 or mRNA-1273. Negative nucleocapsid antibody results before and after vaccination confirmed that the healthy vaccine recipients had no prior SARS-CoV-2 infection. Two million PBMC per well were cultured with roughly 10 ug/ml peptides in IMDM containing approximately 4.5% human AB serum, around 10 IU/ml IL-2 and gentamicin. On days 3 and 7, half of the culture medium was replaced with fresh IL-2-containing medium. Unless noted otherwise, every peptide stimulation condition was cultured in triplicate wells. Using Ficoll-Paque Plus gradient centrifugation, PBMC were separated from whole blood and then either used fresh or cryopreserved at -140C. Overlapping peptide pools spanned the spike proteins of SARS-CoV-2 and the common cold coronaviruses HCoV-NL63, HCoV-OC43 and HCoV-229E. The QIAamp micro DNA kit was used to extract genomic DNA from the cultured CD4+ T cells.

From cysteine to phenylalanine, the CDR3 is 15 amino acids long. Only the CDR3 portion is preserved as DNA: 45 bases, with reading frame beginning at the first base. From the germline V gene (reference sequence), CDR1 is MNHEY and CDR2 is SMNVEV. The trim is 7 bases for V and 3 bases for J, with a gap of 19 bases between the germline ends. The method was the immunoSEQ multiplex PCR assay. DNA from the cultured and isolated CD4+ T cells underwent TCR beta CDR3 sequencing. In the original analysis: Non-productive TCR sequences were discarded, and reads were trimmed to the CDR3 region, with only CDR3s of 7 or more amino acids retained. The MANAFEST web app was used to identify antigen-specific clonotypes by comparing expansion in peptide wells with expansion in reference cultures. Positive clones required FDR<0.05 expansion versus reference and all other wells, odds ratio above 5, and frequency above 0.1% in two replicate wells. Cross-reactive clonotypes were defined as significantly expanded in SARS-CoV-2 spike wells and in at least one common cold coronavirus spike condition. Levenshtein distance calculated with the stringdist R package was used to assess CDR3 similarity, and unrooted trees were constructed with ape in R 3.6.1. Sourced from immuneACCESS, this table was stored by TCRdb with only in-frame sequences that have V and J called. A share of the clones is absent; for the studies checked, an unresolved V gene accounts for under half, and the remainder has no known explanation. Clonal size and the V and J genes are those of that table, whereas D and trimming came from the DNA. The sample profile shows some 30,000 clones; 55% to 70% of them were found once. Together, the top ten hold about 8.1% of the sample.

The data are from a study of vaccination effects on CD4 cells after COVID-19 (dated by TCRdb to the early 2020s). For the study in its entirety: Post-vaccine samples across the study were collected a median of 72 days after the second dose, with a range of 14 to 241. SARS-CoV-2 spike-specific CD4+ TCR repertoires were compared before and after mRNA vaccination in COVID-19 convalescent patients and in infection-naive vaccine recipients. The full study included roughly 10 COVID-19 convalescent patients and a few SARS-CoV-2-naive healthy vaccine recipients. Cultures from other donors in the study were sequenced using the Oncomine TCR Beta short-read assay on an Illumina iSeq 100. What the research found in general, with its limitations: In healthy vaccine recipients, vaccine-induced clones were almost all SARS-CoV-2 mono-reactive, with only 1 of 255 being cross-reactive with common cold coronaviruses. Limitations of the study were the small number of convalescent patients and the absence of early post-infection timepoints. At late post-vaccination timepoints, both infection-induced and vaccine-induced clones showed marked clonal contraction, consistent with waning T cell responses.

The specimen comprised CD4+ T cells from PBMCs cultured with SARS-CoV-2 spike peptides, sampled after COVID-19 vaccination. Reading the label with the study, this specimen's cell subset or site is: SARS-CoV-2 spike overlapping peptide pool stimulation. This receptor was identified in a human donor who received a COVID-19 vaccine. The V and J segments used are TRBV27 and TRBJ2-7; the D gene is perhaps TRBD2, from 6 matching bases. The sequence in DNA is TGTGCCAGCAAAGGGAGGCAGGCTCATCTCTACGAGCAGTACTTC. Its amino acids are CASKGRQAHLYEQYF.